The sequence of this T cell receptor (beta chain) was determined in a study of T-cell reconstitution after alpha-beta-depleted transplantation in children. Study-level findings and limits: Elevated TCRbeta diversity at day 60 was traced, in some patients, to surviving recipient T cells and thymic progenitors. After one year, T-cell counts and TCRbeta diversity mostly came from new T cells.

CDR3 length: 15 residues. The V end lost 4 bases, the J end lost 3 bases, and 16 bases lay between the germline ends. Germline values: CDR1 MDHEN, CDR2 SYDVKM. Unique molecular identifiers tagged the TCRbeta library. MiXCR, applied by TCRdb to the PCR reads, yields one record per CDR3 protein. The data contain about 980,000 distinct CDR3 sequences, less than 30% of them singletons. Of note for this clonotype: Antigen: not known.

The V call is TRBV28, the J call TRBJ2-7, with a possible D match to TRBD1 (5 bases). The receptor was derived from a boy under three years old who had a stem cell transplant for SCID, so the T cells may come from the graft donor. Sequenced material: PBMCs, mostly from graft donor cells, taken 360 days after TCRalphabeta/CD19-depleted stem cell transplant. This CDR3 is CASSSQATVYYEQYF. The CDR3 nucleotides are TGTGCCAGCAGTTCCCAGGCGACAGTTTACTACGAGCAGTACTTC.